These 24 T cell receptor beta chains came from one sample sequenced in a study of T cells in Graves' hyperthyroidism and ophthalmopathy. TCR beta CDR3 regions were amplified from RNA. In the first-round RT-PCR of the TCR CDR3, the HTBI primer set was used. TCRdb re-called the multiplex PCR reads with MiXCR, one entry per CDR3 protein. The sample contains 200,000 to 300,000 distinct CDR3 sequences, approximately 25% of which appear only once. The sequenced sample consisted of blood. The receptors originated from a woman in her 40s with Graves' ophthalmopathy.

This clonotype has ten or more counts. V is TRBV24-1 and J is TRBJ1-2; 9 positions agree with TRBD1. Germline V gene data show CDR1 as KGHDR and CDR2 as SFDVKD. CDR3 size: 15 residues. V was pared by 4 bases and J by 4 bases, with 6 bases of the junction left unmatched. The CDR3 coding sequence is TGTGCCACCAGTGACCCGGGACAGGGAGCCTATGGCTACACCTTC. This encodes CATSDPGQGAYGYTF.

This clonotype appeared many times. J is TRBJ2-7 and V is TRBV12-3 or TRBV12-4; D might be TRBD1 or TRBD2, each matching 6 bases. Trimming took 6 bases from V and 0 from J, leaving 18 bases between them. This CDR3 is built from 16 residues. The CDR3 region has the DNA TGTGCCAGCAGCCACACCCTCAGGGGACTCTCCTACGAGCAGTACTTC. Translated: CASSHTLRGLSYEQYF.

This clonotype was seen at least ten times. CDR3 in amino acids: CASSVGGSYGYTF. The CDR3 DNA follows: TGTGCCAGCAGCGTGGGAGGGAGCTATGGCTACACCTTC. V is TRBV9 and J is TRBJ1-2; D remains unclear. Trimming shortened V by 2 bases and J by 4 bases, and 9 bases separated the two germline ends. Germline-derived CDR1 and CDR2 are SGDLS and YYNGEE. The CDR3 runs to 13 residues.

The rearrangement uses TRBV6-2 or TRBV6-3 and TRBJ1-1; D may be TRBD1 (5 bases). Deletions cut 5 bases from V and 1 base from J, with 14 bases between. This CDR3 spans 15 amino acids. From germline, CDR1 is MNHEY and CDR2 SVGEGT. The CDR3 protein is CASSHNAGQNTEAFF. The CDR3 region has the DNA TGTGCCAGCAGTCATAACGCAGGGCAGAACACTGAAGCTTTCTTT.

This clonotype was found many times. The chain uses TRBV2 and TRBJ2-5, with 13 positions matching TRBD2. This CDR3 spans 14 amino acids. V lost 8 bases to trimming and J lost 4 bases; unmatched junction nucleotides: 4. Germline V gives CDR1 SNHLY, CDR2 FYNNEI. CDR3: CASRTSGRVETQYF. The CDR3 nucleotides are TGTGCCAGCCGGACTAGCGGGAGAGTAGAGACCCAGTACTTC. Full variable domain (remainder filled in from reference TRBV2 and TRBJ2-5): EPEVTQTPSHQVTQMGQEVILRCVPISNHLYFYWYRQILGQKVEFLVSFYNNEISEKSEIFDDQFSVERPDGSNFTLKIRSTKLEDSAMYFCASRTSGRVETQYFGPGTRLLVL.

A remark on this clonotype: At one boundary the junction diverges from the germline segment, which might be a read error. CDR3 region: CATSRGPGTPSRIQYF. CDR3 nucleotide sequence: TGTGCCACCAGCAGAGGCCCCGGGACACCCTCGCGCATTCAGTACTTC. J is TRBJ2-4 and V is TRBV7-9; D may be TRBD1 (6 bases). This CDR3 spans 16 amino acids. Germline CDR1 reads SEHNR; CDR2 reads FQNEAQ (reference sequence).

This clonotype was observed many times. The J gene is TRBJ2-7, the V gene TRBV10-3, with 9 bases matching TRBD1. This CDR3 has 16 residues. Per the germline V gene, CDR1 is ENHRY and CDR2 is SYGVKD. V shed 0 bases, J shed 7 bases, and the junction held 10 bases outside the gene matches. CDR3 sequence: CAISESRRTGVNEQYF. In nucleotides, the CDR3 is TGTGCCATCAGTGAGTCCCGTCGGACAGGGGTAAATGAGCAGTACTTC.

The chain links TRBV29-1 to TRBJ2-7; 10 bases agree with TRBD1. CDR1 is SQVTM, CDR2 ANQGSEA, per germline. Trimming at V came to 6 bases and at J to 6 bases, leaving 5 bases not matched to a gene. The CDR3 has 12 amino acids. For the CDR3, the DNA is TGCAGCGTGCCGGGACAGGGGTCCGAGCAGTACTTC. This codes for CSVPGQGSEQYF.

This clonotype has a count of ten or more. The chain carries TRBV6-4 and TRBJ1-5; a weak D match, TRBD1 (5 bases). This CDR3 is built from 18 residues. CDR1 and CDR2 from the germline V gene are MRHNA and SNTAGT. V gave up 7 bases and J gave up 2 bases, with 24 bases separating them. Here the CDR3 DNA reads TGTGCCAGCATCAAAACCCGAAGGGGCGGGCTTGGCAATCAGCCCCAGCATTTT. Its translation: CASIKTRRGGLGNQPQHF.

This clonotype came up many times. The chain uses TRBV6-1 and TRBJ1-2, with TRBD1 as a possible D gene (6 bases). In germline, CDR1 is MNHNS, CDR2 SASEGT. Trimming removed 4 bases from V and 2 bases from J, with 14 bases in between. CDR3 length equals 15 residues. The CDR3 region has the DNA TGTGCCAGCAGTGCCCCTCAGGGGTTGAACTATGGCTACACCTTC. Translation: CASSAPQGLNYGYTF.

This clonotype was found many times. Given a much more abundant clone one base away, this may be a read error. CDR3 protein: CASCYRVGEAREQYF. The CDR3 coding sequence is TGTGCCAGCTGTTACAGGGTTGGCGAAGCGAGAGAGCAGTACTTC. The rearrangement uses TRBV6-5 and TRBJ2-7; maybe TRBD1 (6 bases). The CDR3 contains 15 residues. Germline V gene sequence: CDR1 MNHEY, CDR2 SVGAGI.

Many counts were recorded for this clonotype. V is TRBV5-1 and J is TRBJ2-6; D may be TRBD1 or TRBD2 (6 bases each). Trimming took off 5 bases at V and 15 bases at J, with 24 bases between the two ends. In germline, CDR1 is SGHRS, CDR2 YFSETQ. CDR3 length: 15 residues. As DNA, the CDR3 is TGCGCCAGCAGTTGGGGGGCATCTATAAAGGGCGCCCTGACTTTC. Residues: CASSWGASIKGALTF.

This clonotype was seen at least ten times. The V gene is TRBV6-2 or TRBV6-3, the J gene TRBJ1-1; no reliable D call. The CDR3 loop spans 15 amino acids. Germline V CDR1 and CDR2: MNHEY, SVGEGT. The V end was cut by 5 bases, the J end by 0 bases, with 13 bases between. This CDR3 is CASSTKDALNTEAFF. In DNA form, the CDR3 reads TGTGCCAGCAGTACGAAGGACGCACTGAACACTGAAGCTTTCTTT.

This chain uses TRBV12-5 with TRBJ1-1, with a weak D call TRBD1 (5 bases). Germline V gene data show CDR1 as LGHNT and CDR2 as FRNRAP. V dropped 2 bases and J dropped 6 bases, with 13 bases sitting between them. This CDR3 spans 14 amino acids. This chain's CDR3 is CASGLRGTDAEAFF. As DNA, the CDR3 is TGTGCTAGTGGTTTGCGGGGGACGGACGCTGAAGCTTTCTTT.

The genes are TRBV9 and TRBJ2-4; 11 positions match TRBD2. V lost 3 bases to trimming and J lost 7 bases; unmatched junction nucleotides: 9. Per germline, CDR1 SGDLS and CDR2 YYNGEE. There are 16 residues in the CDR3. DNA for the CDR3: TGTGCCAGCAGCGCCCTACTAGCGGGAGTTGGGAACATTCAGTACTTC. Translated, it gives CASSALLAGVGNIQYF.

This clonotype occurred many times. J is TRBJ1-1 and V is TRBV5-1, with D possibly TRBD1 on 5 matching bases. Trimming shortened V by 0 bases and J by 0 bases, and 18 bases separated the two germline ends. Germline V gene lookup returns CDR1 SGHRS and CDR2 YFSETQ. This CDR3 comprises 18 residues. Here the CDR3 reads CASSLGAGYGAMNTEAFF. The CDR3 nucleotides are TGCGCCAGCAGCTTGGGGGCCGGATACGGGGCGATGAACACTGAAGCTTTCTTT. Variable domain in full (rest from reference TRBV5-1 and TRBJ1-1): KAGVTQTPRYLIKTRGQQVTLSCSPISGHRSVSWYQQTPGQGLQFLFEYFSETQRNKGNFPGRFSGRQFSNSRSEMNVSTLELGDSALYLCASSLGAGYGAMNTEAFFGQGTRLTVV.

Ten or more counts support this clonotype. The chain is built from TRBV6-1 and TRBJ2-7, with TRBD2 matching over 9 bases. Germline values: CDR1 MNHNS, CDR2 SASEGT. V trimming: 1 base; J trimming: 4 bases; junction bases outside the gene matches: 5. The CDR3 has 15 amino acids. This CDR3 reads CASSEGALAGYEQYF. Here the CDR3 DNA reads TGTGCCAGCAGTGAAGGGGCCCTAGCGGGATACGAGCAGTACTTC.

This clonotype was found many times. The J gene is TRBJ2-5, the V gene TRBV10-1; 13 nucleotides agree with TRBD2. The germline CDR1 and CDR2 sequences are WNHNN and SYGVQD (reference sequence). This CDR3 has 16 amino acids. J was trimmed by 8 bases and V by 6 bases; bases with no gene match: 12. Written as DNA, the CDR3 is TGCGCCAGCAGCCAACACTCCGGGACTAGCGGGACCACCCAGTACTTC. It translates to CASSQHSGTSGTTQYF.

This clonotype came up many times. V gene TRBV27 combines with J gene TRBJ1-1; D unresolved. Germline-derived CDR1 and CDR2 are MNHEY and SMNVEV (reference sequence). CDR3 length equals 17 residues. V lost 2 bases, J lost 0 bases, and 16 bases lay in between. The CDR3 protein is CASSLRFPGQVNTEAFF. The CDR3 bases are TGTGCCAGCAGTTTACGGTTCCCGGGCCAGGTGAACACTGAAGCTTTCTTT.

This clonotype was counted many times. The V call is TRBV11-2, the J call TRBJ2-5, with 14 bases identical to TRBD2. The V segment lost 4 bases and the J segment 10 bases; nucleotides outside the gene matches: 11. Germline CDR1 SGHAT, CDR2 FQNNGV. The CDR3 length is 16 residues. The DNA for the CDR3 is TGTGCCAGCAGCTCTGGGACTAGCGGGAGTAGGAGACTCCAGTACTTC. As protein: CASSSGTSGSRRLQYF.

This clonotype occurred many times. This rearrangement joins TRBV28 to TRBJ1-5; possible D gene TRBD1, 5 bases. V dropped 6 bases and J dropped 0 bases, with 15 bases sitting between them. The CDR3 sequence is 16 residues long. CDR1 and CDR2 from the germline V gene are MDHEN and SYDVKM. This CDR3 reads CASRPGLGYSNQPQHF. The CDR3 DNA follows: TGTGCCAGCAGACCAGGGTTAGGGTATAGCAATCAGCCCCAGCATTTT.

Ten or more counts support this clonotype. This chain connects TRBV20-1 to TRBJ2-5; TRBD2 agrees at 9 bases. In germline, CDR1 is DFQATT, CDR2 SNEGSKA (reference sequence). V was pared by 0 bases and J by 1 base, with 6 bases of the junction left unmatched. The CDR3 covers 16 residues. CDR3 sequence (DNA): TGCAGTGCTAGAGATGTTAGCGGGAGCCCCCAAGAGACCCAGTACTTC. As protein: CSARDVSGSPQETQYF.

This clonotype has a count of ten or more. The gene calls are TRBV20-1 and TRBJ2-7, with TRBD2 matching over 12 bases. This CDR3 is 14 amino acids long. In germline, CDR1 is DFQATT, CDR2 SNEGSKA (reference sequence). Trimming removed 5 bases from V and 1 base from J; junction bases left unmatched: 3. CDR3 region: CSAPSGRESYEQYF. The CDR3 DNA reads TGCAGTGCTCCTAGCGGGAGGGAATCCTACGAGCAGTACTTC.

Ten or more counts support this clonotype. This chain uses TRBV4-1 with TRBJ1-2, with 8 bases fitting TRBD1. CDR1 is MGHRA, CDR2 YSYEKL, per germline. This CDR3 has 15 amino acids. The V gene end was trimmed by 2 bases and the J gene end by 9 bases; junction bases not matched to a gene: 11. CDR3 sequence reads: CASSQTGTGLGRYTF. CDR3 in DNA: TGCGCCAGCAGCCAAACCGGGACAGGACTTGGACGCTACACCTTC.